Below are 27 T cell receptor beta chains sequenced from a single sample in a study of vaccination and CD4 T cells after COVID-19. For these receptors, no antigen is known. This sample's treatment: roughly ten-day PBMC culture with coronavirus spike peptide pools or control peptides (ViraFEST assay). Cultured CD4+ T cell DNA underwent sequencing with the Oncomine TCR Beta short-read assay. TCRdb recomputed calls from the PCR reads with MiXCR, one row per CDR3 protein. The sample consists of approximately 9,800 distinct CDR3 sequences, roughly two thirds of them appearing once. What was sequenced was CD4+ T cells from blood, cultured in vitro. These receptors came from a human donor who had recovered from COVID-19.

The chain joins TRBV5-1 to TRBJ1-6, with D hard to call. The germline V gene encodes CDR1 SGHRS and CDR2 YFSETQ. This CDR3 spans 14 amino acids. Trimming removed 0 bases from V and 9 bases from J, with 10 bases in between. The CDR3 DNA is TGCGCCAGCAGCTTGGATCCGGGAACTTCACCCCTCCACTTT. Residues: CASSLDPGTSPLHF.

The rearrangement uses TRBV7-2 and TRBJ1-2; D is unresolved. In germline, CDR1 is SGHTA, CDR2 FQGNSA. The CDR3 has 14 residues. The V end lost 3 bases, the J end lost 2 bases, and 10 bases lay between the germline ends. CDR3 region: CASSFQVLNYGYTF. The CDR3 DNA reads TGTGCCAGCAGCTTTCAGGTCCTGAACTATGGCTACACCTTC.

The rearrangement joins TRBV19 to TRBJ2-5; D is possibly TRBD1 (5 bases). Trimming removed 1 base from V and 5 bases from J, with 14 bases in between. There are 15 residues in the CDR3. Germline V gene sequence: CDR1 LNHDA, CDR2 SQIVND (reference sequence). The chain's CDR3 is CASSIAPTDLETQYF. The CDR3 coding sequence is TGTGCCAGTAGTATAGCCCCGACAGACCTGGAGACCCAGTACTTC. Using reference TRBV19 and TRBJ2-5 for the parts outside the CDR3, the full variable domain is DGGITQSPKYLFRKEGQNVTLSCEQNLNHDAMYWYRQDPGQGLRLIYYSQIVNDFQKGDIAEGYSVSREKKESFPLTVTSAQKNPTAFYLCASSIAPTDLETQYFGPGTRLLVL.

The V and J genes are TRBV7-2 and TRBJ1-5, with TRBD1 matching 8 bases. The CDR3 consists of 14 residues. The J segment lost 4 bases and the V segment lost 5 bases, leaving 4 bases of the junction unmatched. Germline assignment: CDR1 SGHTA and CDR2 FQGNSA. The CDR3 region is CASSPRTGNQPQHF. The CDR3 bases are TGTGCCAGCAGCCCGAGGACAGGGAATCAGCCCCAGCATTTT. The variable domain in full, with the rest retrieved from reference TRBV7-2 and TRBJ1-5, is GAGVSQSPSNKVTEKGKDVELRCDPISGHTALYWYRQSLGQGLEFLIYFQGNSAPDKSGLPSDRFSAERTGGSVSTLTIQRTQQEDSAVYLCASSPRTGNQPQHFGDGTRLSIL.

V usage is TRBV20-1 and J usage is TRBJ1-3, with a possible D match to TRBD1 (5 bases). The V end was cut by 3 bases, the J end by 4 bases, with 19 bases between. The CDR3 sequence is 16 residues long. Germline lookup yields CDR1 DFQATT and CDR2 SNEGSKA (reference sequence). CDR3 sequence (DNA): TGCAGTGCTAGGAGAGGCTCGGAGGGGAGGGGAAACACCATATATTTT. Translated, it gives CSARRGSEGRGNTIYF.

The rearrangement joins TRBV20-1 to TRBJ1-1; 7 nucleotides match TRBD1. Trimming cost V 6 bases and J 6 bases; bases outside gene matches: 10. Germline CDR1 and CDR2: DFQATT and SNEGSKA (reference sequence). CDR3 length: 13 residues. CDR3 in DNA: TGCAGTGCGTCATACAGGGGTAGTCCTGAAGCTTTCTTT. Its protein product is CSASYRGSPEAFF.

This sequence joins TRBV12-3 or TRBV12-4 and TRBJ1-1; D perhaps matches TRBD1 (5 bases). The CDR3 sequence is 12 residues long. The germline V and J ends were trimmed by 2 bases and 4 bases, with 5 bases remaining between them. The CDR3: CASSLTGTEAFF. The CDR3 region has the DNA TGTGCCAGCAGTTTAACAGGCACTGAAGCTTTCTTT.

The chain joins TRBV20-1 to TRBJ1-4; the D is unclear. The CDR3 extends over 14 amino acids. Trimming stripped 3 bases from V and 7 bases from J, with 15 bases between. Looked up from germline, CDR1 is DFQATT and CDR2 is SNEGSKA (reference sequence). CDR3 sequence (DNA): TGCAGTGCTAGCGGACTTTATTTAAGTGAAAAACTGTTTTTT. It translates to CSASGLYLSEKLFF.

This clonotype rates as large. This rearrangement joins TRBV12-3 or TRBV12-4 to TRBJ2-3; D is undetermined. V was clipped by 4 bases and J by 3 bases, with 5 bases between them. The CDR3 is 12 residues long. The chain's CDR3 is CASSWGTDTQYF. CDR3 sequence (DNA): TGTGCCAGCAGTTGGGGAACAGATACGCAGTATTTT.

The chain links TRBV7-2 to TRBJ2-5; perhaps TRBD2 as D (5 bases). This CDR3 has 15 residues. Germline values: CDR1 SGHTA, CDR2 FQGNSA. Between the trimmed V and J ends, which lost 1 base and 5 bases, there was a span of 14 bases. The CDR3 is CASSLGLLGQETQYF. CDR3 coding DNA: TGTGCCAGCAGCTTAGGACTATTAGGGCAGGAGACCCAGTACTTC.

The chain combines TRBV20-1 with TRBJ2-4; D possibly uses TRBD1 or TRBD2 (6 bases each). CDR1 and CDR2 (germline): DFQATT, SNEGSKA (reference sequence). The CDR3 runs 14 residues. The V gene lost 1 base and the J gene lost 6 bases, with 13 bases spanning the gap. The CDR3 nucleotides are TGCAGTGCTAGAGTAGGGGGAGGAGGAAACATTCAGTACTTC. Translated, it gives CSARVGGGGNIQYF.

The chain carries TRBV6-1 and TRBJ2-5; 7 nucleotides agree with TRBD1. CDR3 length equals 11 residues. The J segment lost 4 bases and the V segment lost 11 bases, leaving 4 bases of the junction unmatched. Germline CDR1 reads MNHNS; CDR2 reads SASEGT. CDR3 bases: TGTGCCTCCTACAGGGGAGAGACCCAGTACTTC. Residues: CASYRGETQYF.

The genes are TRBV6-1 and TRBJ2-7, with 14 bases identical to TRBD2. The CDR3 runs to 16 residues. The V gene end was trimmed by 5 bases and the J gene end by 1 base; junction bases not matched to a gene: 4. In germline, CDR1 is MNHNS, CDR2 SASEGT. The CDR3 region has the DNA TGTGCCAGCAGTAACCGACTAGCGGGAGGGTCCTACGAGCAGTACTTC. Its translation is CASSNRLAGGSYEQYF.

The chain uses TRBV20-1 and TRBJ2-5; D unclear. V lost 2 bases and J 5 bases, leaving 21 bases between the germline ends. The CDR3 has 16 residues. Germline assignment: CDR1 DFQATT and CDR2 SNEGSKA (reference sequence). CDR3 loop: CSARSRLGPFGETQYF. For the CDR3, the DNA is TGCAGTGCTAGATCCAGACTTGGTCCCTTTGGCGAGACCCAGTACTTC.

The gene calls are TRBV19 and TRBJ2-3; 9 bases map to TRBD2. The length of the CDR3 is 14 residues. Germline V gene sequence: CDR1 LNHDA, CDR2 SQIVND (reference sequence). With 7 bases clipped from V and 4 bases from J, the junction kept 6 bases outside the gene matches. In DNA, the CDR3 is TGTGCCAGTACCACCGGACTAGCGCCAGATACGCAGTATTTT. This sequence encodes CASTTGLAPDTQYF.

In regard to this clonotype: This clone may be a read error of a much larger clone one base away. CDR3 protein: CASSGDGGVGRPQHF. Here the CDR3 DNA reads TGTGCCAGCAGTGGCGATGGGGGTGTTGGTCGGCCCCAGCATTTT. The V gene is TRBV6-1, the J gene TRBJ1-5, with TRBD1 as a possible D gene (5 bases). This CDR3 region has 15 residues. V was pared by 4 bases and J by 9 bases, with 19 bases between. Germline CDR1 and CDR2: MNHNS and SASEGT.

The J gene is TRBJ2-7, the V gene TRBV7-2; TRBD2 might be the D (6 bases). V was shortened by 1 base and J by 4 bases, with 8 bases between the two germline ends. CDR3 length: 13 amino acids. Germline CDR1 reads SGHTA; CDR2 reads FQGNSA. CDR3 sequence reads: CASSLGREYEQYF. The CDR3 DNA follows: TGTGCCAGCAGCTTAGGGCGGGAATACGAGCAGTACTTC.

CDR3 nucleotides: TGTGCCAGCAGCCAACAGGGGGAATACTATGGCTACACCTTC. Its protein product is CASSQQGEYYGYTF. V and J are TRBV7-2 and TRBJ1-2, with 8 bases aligning to TRBD1. The CDR3 has 14 residues. CDR1 is SGHTA, CDR2 FQGNSA, per germline. The J segment lost 3 bases and the V segment lost 5 bases, leaving 5 bases of the junction unmatched.

The chain carries TRBV6-1 and TRBJ1-2; 8 nucleotides line up with TRBD1. J lost 5 bases, V lost 4 bases, and 9 bases had no gene match. The CDR3 runs 15 residues. The V gene's germline CDR1 is MNHNS and CDR2 SASEGT. For the CDR3, the DNA is TGTGCCAGCAGTGGGCGGGTCAGGGGGCTATATGGCTACACCTTC. This sequence encodes CASSGRVRGLYGYTF.

The rearrangement links TRBV27 to TRBJ2-6; D is tentatively TRBD1 or TRBD2 (5 bases each). V was clipped by 5 bases and J by 12 bases, with 17 bases between them. Germline V gene data show CDR1 as MNHEY and CDR2 as SMNVEV (reference sequence). The CDR3 is 14 residues long. Written as DNA, the CDR3 is TGTGCCAGCAGTCTTAGCGTGATTGGGACCGTCCTGACTTTC. It codes for CASSLSVIGTVLTF.

The chain uses TRBV20-1 and TRBJ2-1; D is undetermined. Germline V lookup: CDR1 DFQATT, CDR2 SNEGSKA (reference sequence). The CDR3 consists of 11 residues. The V end lost 5 bases, the J end lost 8 bases, and 10 bases lay between the germline ends. CDR3 coding DNA: TGCAGTGCTTATCAAGTGGATGAGCAGTTCTTC. Its protein is CSAYQVDEQFF.

The chain couples TRBV19 to TRBJ2-3, with unresolved D. Trimming removed 5 bases from V and 2 bases from J, with 8 bases in between. The CDR3 is 13 residues long. From germline, CDR1 is LNHDA and CDR2 SQIVND (reference sequence). CDR3 protein: CASSGWATDTQYF. The CDR3 coding sequence is TGTGCCAGTAGTGGCTGGGCCACAGATACGCAGTATTTT. Combining the CDR3 with reference TRBV19 and TRBJ2-3 gives the whole variable domain DGGITQSPKYLFRKEGQNVTLSCEQNLNHDAMYWYRQDPGQGLRLIYYSQIVNDFQKGDIAEGYSVSREKKESFPLTVTSAQKNPTAFYLCASSGWATDTQYFGPGTRLTVL.

The chain recombines TRBV20-1 with TRBJ1-2, with D tentatively TRBD1 (5 bases). V was pared by 3 bases and J by 0 bases, with 11 bases between. The germline CDR1 and CDR2 sequences are DFQATT and SNEGSKA (reference sequence). This CDR3 spans 14 amino acids. The CDR3: CSASATAANYGYTF. As DNA, the CDR3 is TGCAGTGCTAGTGCGACAGCCGCTAACTATGGCTACACCTTC.

This chain uses TRBV28 with TRBJ1-3; D remains unclear. Germline loops: CDR1 MDHEN, CDR2 SYDVKM. Trimming took 2 bases from V and 4 from J, leaving 12 bases between them. The CDR3 loop spans 15 amino acids. CDR3 loop: CASSLRQTGGNTIYF. The CDR3 bases are TGTGCCAGCAGTTTACGCCAGACGGGGGGAAACACCATATATTTT.

The rearrangement joins TRBV19 to TRBJ1-1; TRBD1 matches 8 bases. CDR1 is LNHDA and CDR2 is SQIVND in the germline V gene (reference sequence). CDR3 length: 14 residues. The trim removed 5 bases at V and 5 bases at J, leaving 7 bases unmatched. CDR3 amino acids: CASSQRQGKTEAFF. CDR3 coding DNA: TGTGCCAGTAGTCAACGACAGGGGAAAACTGAAGCTTTCTTT.

V is TRBV20-1 and J is TRBJ1-5; the match to TRBD1 covers 9 bases. The germline CDR1 and CDR2 sequences are DFQATT and SNEGSKA (reference sequence). This CDR3 contains 13 residues. V lost 5 bases and J lost 4; bases outside the gene matches: 3. The DNA for the CDR3 is TGCAGTGCTTCCGGGACAGGGAATCAGCCCCAGCATTTT. It translates to CSASGTGNQPQHF.

The CDR3 spells CASRREVRSTEAFF. For the CDR3, the DNA is TGTGCCAGCAGGAGGGAGGTTAGGTCCACTGAAGCTTTCTTT. This chain connects TRBV2 to TRBJ1-1; D call uncertain. The germline V and J ends were trimmed by 6 bases and 4 bases, with 15 bases remaining between them. Germline CDR1 reads SNHLY; CDR2 reads FYNNEI. The CDR3 loop spans 14 amino acids.